The 29 T cell receptor beta chains in this list originate from one sample, sequenced in a study of blood T cells in healthy people across ages. With a J-beta primer mix and a sample-barcoded 5' primer, a second PCR ran about 6 to 11 cycles. From the 5' RACE reads, TCRdb called clonotypes with MiXCR, one entry per CDR3 protein. The table lists 730,000 or so distinct CDR3 sequences, about 43% of them singletons. Material for sequencing was blood. Receptors originate from a man older than 75 in good health.

The V gene is TRBV20-1, the J gene TRBJ2-5; D may be TRBD1 or TRBD2 (5 bases each). V shed 1 base and J shed 6 bases, with 12 bases lying between them. This CDR3 has 13 residues. Germline V gives CDR1 DFQATT, CDR2 SNEGSKA (reference sequence). CDR3 bases: TGCAGTGCTAGAGCCAGGGACCTCAAGACCCAGTACTTC. Translation: CSARARDLKTQYF.

The chain is built from TRBV20-1 and TRBJ2-5; D might be TRBD2 (5 bases). The DNA matches TRBJ2-7 better at its end, which makes the J call doubtful. This CDR3 is built from 12 residues. Per the germline V gene, CDR1 is DFQATT and CDR2 is SNEGSKA (reference sequence). CDR3 protein: CSGGLTEYEQYF. The CDR3, as DNA: TGCAGTGGCGGACTCACCGAATACGAGCAGTACTTC.

The rearrangement links TRBV28 to TRBJ2-3; perhaps TRBD2 as D (6 bases). The V and J ends lost 5 bases and 5 bases respectively, with 26 bases between them. CDR1 and CDR2 from the germline V gene are MDHEN and SYDVKM. This CDR3 comprises 18 residues. DNA of the CDR3: TGTGCCAGCAGTCCTATTATACCTCTGGGACGGAGGGAAGATACGCAGTATTTT. Its protein product is CASSPIIPLGRREDTQYF. Filled out from reference TRBV28 and TRBJ2-3, the complete variable domain reads DVKVTQSSRYLVKRTGEKVFLECVQDMDHENMFWYRQDPGLGLRLIYFSYDVKMKEKGDIPEGYSVSREKKERFSLILESASTNQTSMYLCASSPIIPLGRREDTQYFGPGTRLTVL.

J is TRBJ1-5 and V is TRBV7-9, with D possibly being TRBD1 (5 bases). The CDR3 is made up of 16 amino acids. V shed 0 bases and J shed 7 bases, with 16 bases lying between them. Germline V gene sequence: CDR1 SEHNR, CDR2 FQNEAQ (reference sequence). CDR3 sequence reads: CASSLASRGVAQPQHF. The DNA of the CDR3 is TGTGCCAGCAGCTTAGCGTCCAGAGGGGTCGCGCAGCCCCAGCATTTT.

This clonotype was counted many times. The chain is built from TRBV4-2 and TRBJ1-2; TRBD1 agrees at 9 bases. This CDR3 comprises 14 residues. Germline V lookup: CDR1 LGHNA, CDR2 YNFKEQ. The junction had 5 bases not matched to a gene; V was cut back by 4 bases and J by 5 bases. The CDR3 region is CASSPPGTGYGYTF. The CDR3, as DNA: TGTGCCAGCAGCCCGCCTGGGACAGGGTATGGCTACACCTTC.

There are a few counts of this clonotype. The chain recombines TRBV3-1 with TRBJ2-1; tentative D call: TRBD1 (7 bases). The CDR3 runs 16 residues. V lost 2 bases, J lost 7 bases, and 18 bases lay in between. In germline, CDR1 is LGHDT, CDR2 YNNKEL (reference sequence). The CDR3 here is CASSQRAEGAGNEQFF. The CDR3 bases are TGTGCCAGCAGCCAACGCGCGGAGGGGGCAGGGAATGAGCAGTTCTTC.

This clonotype has just a few counts. The CDR3 nucleotides are TGCGCCAGCATGCAGGGGAACACCGGGGAGCTGTTTTTT. Protein product: CASMQGNTGELFF. The chain joins TRBV5-1 to TRBJ2-2, with D maybe TRBD1 (5 bases). The CDR3 spans 13 residues. The germline CDR1 and CDR2 sequences are SGHRS and YFSETQ. Trimming removed 6 bases from V and 1 base from J, with 7 bases in between.

In its sample, this clonotype was seen a few times. Here the CDR3 reads CASSRPGQGKFEQYF. CDR3 sequence (DNA): TGTGCCAGCAGTCGCCCCGGACAGGGTAAATTCGAGCAGTACTTC. The chain employs TRBV6-5 and TRBJ2-7, with 8 nucleotides matching TRBD1. With V trimmed by 5 bases and J by 6 bases, 12 bases remained unmatched. The CDR3 loop spans 15 amino acids. Per the germline V gene, CDR1 is MNHEY and CDR2 is SVGAGI.

This chain links TRBV6-5 with TRBJ1-4, with a weak D call TRBD1 (6 bases). Trimming removed 7 bases at V and 1 base at J, with 16 bases between. The CDR3 runs to 16 residues. CDR1 and CDR2 from the germline V gene are MNHEY and SVGAGI. CDR3: CASTRRGGETNEKLFF. DNA for the CDR3: TGTGCCAGCACCCGCCGGGGGGGCGAAACTAATGAAAAACTGTTTTTT.

This CDR3 reads CASSQLTGYATNEKLFF. The CDR3, as DNA: TGCGCCAGCAGCCAACTGACAGGCTATGCAACTAATGAAAAACTGTTTTTT. The chain carries TRBV4-3 and TRBJ1-4; TRBD1 might be the D (6 bases). The ends were cut back, 2 bases at V and 0 bases at J, with 13 bases in the middle. Germline CDR1 is LGHNA and CDR2 is YSLEER. CDR3 length: 17 amino acids.

This chain uses TRBV7-2 with TRBJ1-2; 8 nucleotides align to TRBD1. Germline V gene sequence: CDR1 SGHTA, CDR2 FQGNSA. Unmatched junction bases numbered 7, after V lost 4 bases and J lost 6 bases. The CDR3 loop spans 14 amino acids. The chain's CDR3 is CASSSAGGADGYTF. Written as DNA, the CDR3 is TGTGCCAGCAGCTCGGCAGGGGGCGCGGATGGCTACACCTTC.

J is TRBJ2-7 and V is TRBV20-1, with 12 bases aligning to TRBD2. CDR1 and CDR2 from the germline V gene are DFQATT and SNEGSKA (reference sequence). This CDR3 contains 15 residues. The V gene end was trimmed by 6 bases and the J gene end by 4 bases; junction bases not matched to a gene: 10. The CDR3 nucleotides are TGCAGTGCCCCTGCTAGCGGGGGGGCGTCTTACGAGCAGTACTTC. Its translation: CSAPASGGASYEQYF.

V and J are TRBV11-2 and TRBJ2-1; 8 nucleotides agree with TRBD2. CDR3 length: 14 residues. The trim removed 5 bases at V and 10 bases at J, leaving 10 bases unmatched. The germline V gene has CDR1 SGHAT and CDR2 FQNNGV. The CDR3 nucleotides are TGTGCCAGCAGCCCAGAGCGGGGGCTCTTGGAGCAGTTCTTC. It yields the protein CASSPERGLLEQFF.

The chain recombines TRBV18 with TRBJ2-1; D is undetermined. Per the germline V gene, CDR1 is KGHSH and CDR2 is LQKENI. Between the trimmed V and J ends, which lost 1 base and 11 bases, there was a span of 6 bases. This CDR3 has 11 residues. In DNA form, the CDR3 reads TGTGCCAGCTCACCACAGGGTCAGCAGTTCTTC. This translates into CASSPQGQQFF.

V and J are TRBV14 and TRBJ2-1; D is uncertain. CDR3 size: 13 residues. CDR1 is SGHDN, CDR2 FVKESK, per germline. Trimming removed 2 bases at V and 8 bases at J, with 10 bases between. CDR3 nucleotide sequence: TGTGCCAGCAGCCAAAATTCTGGGTATGAGCAGTTCTTC. Translated: CASSQNSGYEQFF.

The rearrangement joins TRBV24-1 to TRBJ1-5; maybe TRBD1 (6 bases). The CDR3 consists of 15 residues. Germline loops: CDR1 KGHDR, CDR2 SFDVKD. The V and J ends lost 6 bases and 5 bases respectively, with 16 bases between them. This CDR3 reads CATSPSWGADQPQHF. The CDR3 bases are TGTGCCACCAGTCCAAGCTGGGGGGCTGATCAGCCCCAGCATTTT.

The chain employs TRBV20-1 and TRBJ2-2; D uncertain. V gave up 7 bases and J gave up 2 bases, with 8 bases separating them. From germline, CDR1 is DFQATT and CDR2 SNEGSKA (reference sequence). The length of the CDR3 is 12 residues. Here the CDR3 DNA reads TGCAGTGGCCGGCCAAACACCGGGGAGCTGTTTTTT. As protein: CSGRPNTGELFF.

The chain joins TRBV5-1 to TRBJ2-1, with 7 bases matching TRBD2. The CDR3 length is 17 residues. Trimming at V came to 0 bases and at J to 2 bases, leaving 8 bases not matched to a gene. The germline CDR1 and CDR2 sequences are SGHRS and YFSETQ. The CDR3, as DNA: TGCGCCAGCAGCTTGGACCCAAGCGGGGTCCCCTACAATGAGCAGTTCTTC. It encodes CASSLDPSGVPYNEQFF.

The chain uses TRBV6-6 and TRBJ2-3, with a tentative D call TRBD2 (7 bases). Trimming removed 2 bases from V and 4 bases from J, with 13 bases in between. CDR3 length: 15 residues. Germline V lookup: CDR1 MNHNY, CDR2 SVGAGI (reference sequence). CDR3 in amino acids: CASSYGGARSDTQYF. The CDR3 nucleotides read TGTGCCAGCAGTTACGGGGGGGCGCGTTCAGATACGCAGTATTTT.

This clonotype was picked up one time. This sequence joins TRBV5-1 and TRBJ1-1; D is possibly TRBD1 (5 bases). Germline-derived CDR1 and CDR2 are SGHRS and YFSETQ. This CDR3 comprises 16 residues. V lost 4 bases, J lost 1 base, and 17 bases lay in between. In nucleotides, the CDR3 is TGCGCCAGCAGCACAGAAGCCGGGACTGGGAACACTGAAGCTTTCTTT. It codes for CASSTEAGTGNTEAFF.

V is TRBV28 and J is TRBJ2-7, with 8 nucleotides matching TRBD1. The germline V gene has CDR1 MDHEN and CDR2 SYDVKM. V trimming: 6 bases; J trimming: 1 base; junction bases outside the gene matches: 8. The CDR3 sequence is 15 residues long. CDR3 region: CASSTPGTGSYEQYF. In nucleotides, the CDR3 is TGTGCCAGCAGCACCCCCGGGACAGGTTCCTACGAGCAGTACTTC. Looking up the rest from reference TRBV28 and TRBJ2-7 gives the full variable domain: DVKVTQSSRYLVKRTGEKVFLECVQDMDHENMFWYRQDPGLGLRLIYFSYDVKMKEKGDIPEGYSVSREKKERFSLILESASTNQTSMYLCASSTPGTGSYEQYFGPGTRLTVT.

The V and J genes are TRBV5-1 and TRBJ2-5, with D perhaps assigned TRBD1 or TRBD2 (5 bases each). The CDR3 totals 14 residues. From germline, CDR1 is SGHRS and CDR2 YFSETQ. Trimming cost V 6 bases and J 2 bases, with 14 bases left between them. CDR3 bases: TGCGCCAGCACCTCGGGGTGGGGGCAAGAGACCCAGTACTTC. This translates into CASTSGWGQETQYF.

This chain joins TRBV28 and TRBJ1-5; 9 bases line up with TRBD1. Germline CDR1 reads MDHEN; CDR2 reads SYDVKM. The length of the CDR3 is 15 residues. Germline trimming cut 8 bases from V and 6 bases from J; bases unmatched to any gene: 11. The CDR3 nucleotides read TGTGCCAGCTCCCGACCGGGACAGGGCAGTCAGCCCCAGCATTTT. Protein: CASSRPGQGSQPQHF.

This clonotype was found a few times. The chain recombines TRBV11-2 with TRBJ2-2, with TRBD2 identical over 9 bases. CDR1 SGHAT and CDR2 FQNNGV come from the germline V gene. After removal of 5 bases from V and 0 bases from J, the junction contained 7 bases not matched to a gene. The CDR3 has 17 amino acids. CDR3 in amino acids: CASSENRLAANTGELFF. CDR3 coding DNA: TGTGCCAGCAGCGAAAATAGACTAGCGGCGAACACCGGGGAGCTGTTTTTT.

For the CDR3, the DNA is TGTGCCAGCAGCTTGGCCGGGACACCTCAAGAGACCCAGTACTTC. Translation gives CASSLAGTPQETQYF. The chain employs TRBV5-6 and TRBJ2-5; tentative D call: TRBD1 (6 bases). The CDR3 spans 15 residues. V lost 0 bases and J lost 2, with 11 bases in between. The germline CDR1 and CDR2 sequences are SGHDT and YYEEEE.

This clonotype came up a few times. The rearrangement links TRBV20-1 to TRBJ1-5, with D perhaps TRBD1 (5 bases). V was trimmed by 1 base and J by 5 bases, leaving 12 bases between them. The CDR3 extends over 14 amino acids. CDR1 and CDR2 (germline): DFQATT, SNEGSKA (reference sequence). The CDR3 region is CSARAGRPDQPQHF. CDR3 nucleotides: TGCAGTGCTAGAGCGGGACGGCCCGATCAGCCCCAGCATTTT.

This clonotype was detected a few times. The chain recombines TRBV2 with TRBJ2-7; D is possibly TRBD1 (5 bases). Per germline, CDR1 SNHLY and CDR2 FYNNEI. This CDR3 is built from 12 residues. V lost 8 bases and J lost 3, with 11 bases in between. CDR3 DNA sequence: TGTGCCAGCCATGACAGCCACTACGAGCAGTACTTC. Translation gives CASHDSHYEQYF. The full variable domain, with the rest looked up from reference TRBV2 and TRBJ2-7, is EPEVTQTPSHQVTQMGQEVILRCVPISNHLYFYWYRQILGQKVEFLVSFYNNEISEKSEIFDDQFSVERPDGSNFTLKIRSTKLEDSAMYFCASHDSHYEQYFGPGTRLTVT.

In its sample, this clonotype was seen a few times. V gene TRBV4-1 combines with J gene TRBJ1-2; no firm D call. Germline CDR1 reads MGHRA; CDR2 reads YSYEKL. This CDR3 spans 15 amino acids. V dropped 4 bases and J dropped 3 bases, with 15 bases sitting between them. The CDR3 loop is CASSRPAPGDYGYTF. In DNA form, the CDR3 reads TGCGCCAGCAGCCGTCCGGCCCCGGGAGACTATGGCTACACCTTC.

The chain employs TRBV11-3 and TRBJ2-5, with D tentatively TRBD1 (6 bases). V lost 1 base and J lost 2, with 17 bases in between. The germline V gene has CDR1 SGHNT and CDR2 YENEEA. This CDR3 region has 17 residues. DNA of the CDR3: TGTGCCAGCAGCTTAGGGGGACAAGGGCCGTATCAAGAGACCCAGTACTTC. Translating it yields CASSLGGQGPYQETQYF. Using reference TRBV11-3 and TRBJ2-5 for the parts outside the CDR3, the full variable domain is EAGVVQSPRYKIIEKKQPVAFWCNPISGHNTLYWYLQNLGQGPELLIRYENEEAVDDSQLPKDRFSAERLKGVDSTLKIQPAELGDSAVYLCASSLGGQGPYQETQYFGPGTRLLVL.